The rows below give T cell receptor beta chains drawn from one sample of a study of T cell responses to AZD1222 COVID-19 vaccine. Measured with immunoSEQ multiplex PCR; TCRdb has only the in-frame clones, and not every one. The sample includes about 93,000 clones, 85% to 90% seen only once; the top ten take more than 2%. Specimen: peripheral blood, collected 28 days after the second AZD1222 dose. These receptors all come from an adult who received the AZD1222 COVID-19 vaccine. Both conserved end residues are part of each CDR3. A D gene is named only where the DNA matches it firmly. Clone size is stated in some rows and not others, as once, few, many or a class when expanded.

V: TRBV19
length: 17
J: TRBJ1-1
size: -
D: TRBD1
DNA: TGTGCCAGTAGTCCCAGGACAGGGGATGCGGGAGCCACTGAAGCTTTCTTT
CDR3: CASSPRTGDAGATEAFF

V: TRBV11-3
length: 14
J: TRBJ2-7
size: -
D: -
DNA: TGTGCCAGCAGCCCGCAGGGAGGACGGGGGGAGCAGTACTTC
CDR3: CASSPQGGRGEQYF

V: TRBV4-3
length: 17
J: TRBJ2-1
size: -
D: TRBD2
DNA: TGCGCCAGCAGCCAAGTTCTAGCGGGGGGGATTGGGGATGAGCAGTTCTTC
CDR3: CASSQVLAGGIGDEQFF

V: TRBV18
length: 16
J: TRBJ1-3
size: -
D: TRBD1
DNA: TGTGCCAGCTCACCGGGCAGGGGGTACTCTGGAAACACCATATATTTT
CDR3: CASSPGRGYSGNTIYF

V: TRBV2
length: 15
J: TRBJ1-1
size: -
D: -
DNA: TGTGCCAGCAGTGGGTCCACGCTTCAGACGACTGAAGCTTTCTTT
CDR3: CASSGSTLQTTEAFF

V: TRBV28
length: 14
J: TRBJ1-1
size: -
D: -
DNA: TGTGCCAGCACATCTCTCCGGGAATACACTGAAGCTTTCTTT
CDR3: CASTSLREYTEAFF

V: TRBV30
length: 13
J: TRBJ1-2
size: few
D: TRBD1
DNA: TGTGCCTGGAGGAGGGACAGGCCTTATGGCTACACCTTC
CDR3: CAWRRDRPYGYTF

V: TRBV15
length: 15
J: TRBJ2-7
size: -
D: -
DNA: TGTGCCACCAGCAGAGATAAGGTCCAGACCTACGAGCAGTACTTC
CDR3: CATSRDKVQTYEQYF

V: TRBV5-1
length: 15
J: TRBJ1-4
size: -
D: -
DNA: TGCGCCAGCAGCTTGGCGGGACGGATTAATGAAAAACTGTTTTTT
CDR3: CASSLAGRINEKLFF

V: TRBV7-3
length: 17
J: TRBJ2-5
size: -
D: -
DNA: TGTGCCAGCAGCTTAACCGGTGGCGGCGCCTACCAAGAGACCCAGTACTTC
CDR3: CASSLTGGGAYQETQYF

V: TRBV5-1
length: 14
J: TRBJ1-2
size: -
D: -
DNA: TGCGCCAGCAGCTTGGATTGGGGAACCTATGGCTACACCTTC
CDR3: CASSLDWGTYGYTF

V: TRBV30
length: 12
J: TRBJ1-3
size: -
D: -
DNA: TGTGCCTGGAGTGGGGGGGGAAACACCATATATTTT
CDR3: CAWSGGGNTIYF

V: TRBV2
length: 14
J: TRBJ1-1
size: -
D: -
DNA: TGTGCCAGCAGTCCCCCCCACTCGAACACTGAAGCTTTCTTT
CDR3: CASSPPHSNTEAFF

V: TRBV7-2
length: 13
J: TRBJ2-3
size: -
D: -
DNA: TGTGCCAGCAGCTACGGACTCGGCGATACGCAGTATTTT
CDR3: CASSYGLGDTQYF

V: TRBV7-3
length: 16
J: TRBJ2-3
size: -
D: TRBD2
DNA: TGTGCCAGCAGCCTGCCGGCTAGCGGGAGGTGGGATACGCAGTATTTT
CDR3: CASSLPASGRWDTQYF

V: TRBV19
length: 15
J: TRBJ2-1
size: -
D: -
DNA: TGTGCCAGTAGTGGCGCGTTTTGGTACTACAATGAGCAGTTCTTC
CDR3: CASSGAFWYYNEQFF

V: TRBV12-3/TRBV12-4
length: 13
J: TRBJ1-1
size: -
D: TRBD1
DNA: TGTGCCAGCACCACAGACAGGGGGCGAGGAGCTTTCTTT
CDR3: CASTTDRGRGAFF

V: TRBV18
length: 13
J: TRBJ2-7
size: -
D: -
DNA: TGTGCCAGCTCACCAAGCGAGTCGCGCGAGCAGTACTTC
CDR3: CASSPSESREQYF

V: TRBV10-3
length: 14
J: TRBJ1-1
size: -
D: -
DNA: TGTGCCATCAGTGTGTCAGGGGCAAGCACTGAAGCTTTCTTT
CDR3: CAISVSGASTEAFF

V: TRBV5-1
length: 16
J: TRBJ2-1
size: -
D: -
DNA: TGCGCCAGCAGCTGGACGACAGGGCGGGAATATGGTGAGCAGTTCTTC
CDR3: CASSWTTGREYGEQFF

V: TRBV27
length: 15
J: TRBJ2-7
size: -
D: -
DNA: TGTGCCAGCAAGCTCCGGGCCCTCCTTCTCTACGAGCAGTACTTC
CDR3: CASKLRALLLYEQYF

V: TRBV6-6
length: 14
J: TRBJ2-7
size: -
D: -
DNA: TGTGCCAGCATCATGAAGGTCTTCGGAGGGGAGCAGTACTTC
CDR3: CASIMKVFGGEQYF

V: TRBV25-1
length: 12
J: TRBJ2-1
size: once
D: -
DNA: TGTGCCAGCAGTGAATTCCTTAATGAGCAGTTCTTC
CDR3: CASSEFLNEQFF

V: TRBV6-5
length: 13
J: TRBJ1-5
size: -
D: -
DNA: TGTGCCAGCAGTTACTCGGGTAGTCAGCCCCAGCATTTT
CDR3: CASSYSGSQPQHF

V: TRBV7-3
length: 12
J: TRBJ2-3
size: -
D: -
DNA: TGTGCCAGCAGCTTAGGCACAGATACGCAGTATTTT
CDR3: CASSLGTDTQYF

V: TRBV3-1/TRBV3-2
length: 17
J: TRBJ2-5
size: -
D: TRBD2
DNA: TGTGCCAGCAGCCATTACGGGAGTTCAAAGCGGGATGGGACCCAGTACTTC
CDR3: CASSHYGSSKRDGTQYF

V: TRBV19
length: 12
J: TRBJ1-2
size: -
D: -
DNA: TGTGCCAGCGATTCGGACAGTCTTGGCTACACCTTC
CDR3: CASDSDSLGYTF

V: TRBV6-6
length: 17
J: TRBJ2-1
size: -
D: TRBD2
DNA: TGTGCCAGCATTCGGACTAGCGGGGGGGCTGGCTACAATGAGCAGTTCTTC
CDR3: CASIRTSGGAGYNEQFF

V: TRBV12-5
length: 14
J: TRBJ2-1
size: -
D: -
DNA: TGTGCTAGTGGGGTCGGGTCAGGGGATGGTGAGCAGTTCTTC
CDR3: CASGVGSGDGEQFF

V: TRBV6-1
length: 15
J: TRBJ2-3
size: once
D: TRBD2
DNA: TGTGCCAGCAGTGAGTCTAGCGGGGGGGCAGATACGCAGTATTTT
CDR3: CASSESSGGADTQYF

V: TRBV10-3
length: 12
J: TRBJ2-2
size: -
D: -
DNA: TGTGCCATCAGTGAAGGGGGCGGGGAGCTGTTTTTT
CDR3: CAISEGGGELFF

V: TRBV6-1
length: 16
J: TRBJ1-4
size: -
D: TRBD1
DNA: TGTGCCAGCAGTGAAGCCCCAGGGACAGGGAAGGAAAAACTGTTTTTT
CDR3: CASSEAPGTGKEKLFF

V: TRBV13
length: 16
J: TRBJ2-5
size: -
D: TRBD1
DNA: TGTGCCAGCAGCTTCGGGGGGACAGGGGGAATCGAGACCCAGTACTTC
CDR3: CASSFGGTGGIETQYF

V: TRBV6-6
length: 14
J: TRBJ1-1
size: -
D: -
DNA: TGTGCCAGCAGTTACCTCAGAGAGAACACTGAAGCTTTCTTT
CDR3: CASSYLRENTEAFF

V: TRBV4-1
length: 21
J: TRBJ1-1
size: few
D: -
DNA: TGCGCCAGCAGCCAAGATTGGAGAGGGGGGTTTATTGGGCTAATGAACACTGAAGCTTTCTTT
CDR3: CASSQDWRGGFIGLMNTEAFF

V: TRBV20-1
length: 15
J: TRBJ2-5
size: -
D: -
DNA: TGCAGTGCTAGTGGGCAGGGTGGTGTCGGGGAGACCCAGTACTTC
CDR3: CSASGQGGVGETQYF

V: TRBV19
length: 15
J: TRBJ1-1
size: -
D: -
DNA: TGTGCCAGTAGTATAGGCGGCAGGTCGAACACTGAAGCTTTCTTT
CDR3: CASSIGGRSNTEAFF

V: TRBV27
length: 15
J: TRBJ2-1
size: few
D: TRBD1
DNA: TGTGCCAGCAGTTCCGGTAGGGGGCCCTACAATGAGCAGTTCTTC
CDR3: CASSSGRGPYNEQFF

V: TRBV6-5
length: 15
J: TRBJ2-1
size: -
D: -
DNA: TGTGCCAGCAGGGGGTTAGCTAGCTCCTACAATGAGCAGTTCTTC
CDR3: CASRGLASSYNEQFF

V: TRBV7-2
length: 16
J: TRBJ2-7
size: -
D: TRBD2
DNA: TGTGCCAGCAGCTCGCGGGGGGGCGGGAGCTCCTACGAGCAGTACTTC
CDR3: CASSSRGGGSSYEQYF

V: TRBV6-5
length: 15
J: TRBJ1-5
size: -
D: TRBD1
DNA: TGTGCCAGCAGTTTGGGACAGGGTGGCAATCAGCCCCAGCATTTT
CDR3: CASSLGQGGNQPQHF

V: TRBV30
length: 14
J: TRBJ2-1
size: -
D: -
DNA: TGTGCCTGGACTCCCCGGGGGTCCTACAATGAGCAGTTCTTC
CDR3: CAWTPRGSYNEQFF